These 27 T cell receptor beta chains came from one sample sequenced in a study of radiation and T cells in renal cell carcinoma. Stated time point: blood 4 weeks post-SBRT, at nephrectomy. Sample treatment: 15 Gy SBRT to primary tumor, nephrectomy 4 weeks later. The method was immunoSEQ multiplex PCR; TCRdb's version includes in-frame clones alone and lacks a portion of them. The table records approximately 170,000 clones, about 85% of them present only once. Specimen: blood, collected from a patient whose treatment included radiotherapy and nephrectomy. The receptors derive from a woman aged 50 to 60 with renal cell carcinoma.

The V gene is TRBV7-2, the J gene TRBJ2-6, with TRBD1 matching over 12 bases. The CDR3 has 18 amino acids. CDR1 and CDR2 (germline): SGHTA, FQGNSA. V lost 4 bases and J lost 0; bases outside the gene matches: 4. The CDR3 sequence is CASSSGQGAGSGANVLTF. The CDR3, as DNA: TGTGCCAGCAGCTCGGGACAGGGGGCGGGCTCTGGGGCCAACGTCCTGACTTTC. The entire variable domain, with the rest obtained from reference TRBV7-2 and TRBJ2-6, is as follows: GAGVSQSPSNKVTEKGKDVELRCDPISGHTALYWYRQSLGQGLEFLIYFQGNSAPDKSGLPSDRFSAERTGGSVSTLTIQRTQQEDSAVYLCASSSGQGAGSGANVLTFGAGSRLTVL.

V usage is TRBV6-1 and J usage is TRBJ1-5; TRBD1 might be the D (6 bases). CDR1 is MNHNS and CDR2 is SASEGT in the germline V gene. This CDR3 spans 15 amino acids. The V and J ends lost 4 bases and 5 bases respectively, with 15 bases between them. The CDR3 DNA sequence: TGTGCCAGCAGTGTTGGCAGGGGTGGTTATCAGCCCCAGCATTTT. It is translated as CASSVGRGGYQPQHF.

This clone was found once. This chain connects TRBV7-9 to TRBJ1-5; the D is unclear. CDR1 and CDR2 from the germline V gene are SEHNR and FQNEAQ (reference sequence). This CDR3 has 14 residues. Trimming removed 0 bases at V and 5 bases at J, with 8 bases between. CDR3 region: CASSLAGRDQPQHF. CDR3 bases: TGTGCCAGCAGCTTAGCAGGGAGGGATCAGCCCCAGCATTTT.

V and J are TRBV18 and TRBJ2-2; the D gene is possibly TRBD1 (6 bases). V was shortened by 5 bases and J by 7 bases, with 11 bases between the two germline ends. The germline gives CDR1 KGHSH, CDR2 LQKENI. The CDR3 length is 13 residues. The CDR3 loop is CASSSTGGGELFF. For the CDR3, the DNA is TGTGCCAGCTCATCGACAGGCGGCGGGGAGCTGTTTTTT.

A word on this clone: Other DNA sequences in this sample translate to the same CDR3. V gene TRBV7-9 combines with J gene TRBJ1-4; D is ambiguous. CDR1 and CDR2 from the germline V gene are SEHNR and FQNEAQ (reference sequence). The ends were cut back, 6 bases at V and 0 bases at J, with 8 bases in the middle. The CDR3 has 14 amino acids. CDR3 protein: CASSPGATNEKLFF. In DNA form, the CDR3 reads TGTGCCAGCAGTCCTGGGGCAACTAATGAAAAACTGTTTTTT. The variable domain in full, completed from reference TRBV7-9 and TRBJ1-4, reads DTGVSQNPRHKITKRGQNVTFRCDPISEHNRLYWYRQTLGQGPEFLTYFQNEAQLEKSRLLSDRFSAERPKGSFSTLEIQRTEQGDSAMYLCASSPGATNEKLFFGSGTQLSVL.

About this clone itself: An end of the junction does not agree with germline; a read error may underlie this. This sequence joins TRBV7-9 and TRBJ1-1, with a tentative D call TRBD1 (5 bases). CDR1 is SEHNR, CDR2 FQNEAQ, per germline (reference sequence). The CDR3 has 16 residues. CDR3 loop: CASNLIGTALNTEAFF. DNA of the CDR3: TGTGCCAGCAACTTAATAGGGACTGCGCTGAACACTGAAGCTTTCTTT. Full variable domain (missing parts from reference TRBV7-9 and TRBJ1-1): DTGVSQNPRHKITKRGQNVTFRCDPISEHNRLYWYRQTLGQGPEFLTYFQNEAQLEKSRLLSDRFSAERPKGSFSTLEIQRTEQGDSAMYLCASNLIGTALNTEAFFGQGTRLTVV.

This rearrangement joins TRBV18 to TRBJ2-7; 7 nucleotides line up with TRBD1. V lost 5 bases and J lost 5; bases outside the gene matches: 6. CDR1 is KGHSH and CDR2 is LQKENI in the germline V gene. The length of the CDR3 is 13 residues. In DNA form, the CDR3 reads TGTGCCAGCTCAAGACAGGGTAACGACGAGCAGTACTTC. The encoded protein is CASSRQGNDEQYF.

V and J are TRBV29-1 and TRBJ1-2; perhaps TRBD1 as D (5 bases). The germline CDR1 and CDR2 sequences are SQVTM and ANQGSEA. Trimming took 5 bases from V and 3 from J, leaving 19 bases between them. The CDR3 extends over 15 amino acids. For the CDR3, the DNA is TGCAGCGTTCCCCCCGTGGATGGGGCTGACTATGGCTACACCTTC. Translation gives CSVPPVDGADYGYTF.

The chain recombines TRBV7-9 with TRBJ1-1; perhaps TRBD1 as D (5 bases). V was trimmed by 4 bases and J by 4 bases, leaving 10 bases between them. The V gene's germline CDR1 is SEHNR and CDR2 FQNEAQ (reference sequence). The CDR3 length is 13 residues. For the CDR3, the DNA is TGTGCCAGCAGCTCCTCGGGGGGCACTGAAGCTTTCTTT. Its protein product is CASSSSGGTEAFF.

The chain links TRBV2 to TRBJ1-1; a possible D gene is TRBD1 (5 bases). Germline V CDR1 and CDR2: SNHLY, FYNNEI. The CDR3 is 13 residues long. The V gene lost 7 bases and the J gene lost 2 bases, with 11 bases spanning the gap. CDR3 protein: CASTKDINTEAFF. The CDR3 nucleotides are TGTGCCAGCACCAAGGACATTAACACTGAAGCTTTCTTT. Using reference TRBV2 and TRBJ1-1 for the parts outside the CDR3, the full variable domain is EPEVTQTPSHQVTQMGQEVILRCVPISNHLYFYWYRQILGQKVEFLVSFYNNEISEKSEIFDDQFSVERPDGSNFTLKIRSTKLEDSAMYFCASTKDINTEAFFGQGTRLTVV.

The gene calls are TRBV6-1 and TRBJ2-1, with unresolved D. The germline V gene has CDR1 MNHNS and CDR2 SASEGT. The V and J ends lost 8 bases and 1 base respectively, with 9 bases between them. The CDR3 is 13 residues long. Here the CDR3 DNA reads TGTGCCAGCTGGGTTTCTTCCTACAATGAGCAGTTCTTC. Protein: CASWVSSYNEQFF.

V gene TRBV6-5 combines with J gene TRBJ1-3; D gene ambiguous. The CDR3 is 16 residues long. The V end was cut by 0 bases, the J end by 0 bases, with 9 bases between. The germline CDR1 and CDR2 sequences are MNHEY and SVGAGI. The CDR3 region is CASSYSWTSSGNTIYF. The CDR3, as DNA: TGTGCCAGCAGTTACTCTTGGACCTCCTCTGGAAACACCATATATTTT.

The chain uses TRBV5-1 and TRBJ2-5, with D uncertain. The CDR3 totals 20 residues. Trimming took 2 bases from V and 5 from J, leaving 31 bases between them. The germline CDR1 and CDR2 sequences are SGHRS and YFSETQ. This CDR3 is CASSLYPSGLSRKVGETQYF. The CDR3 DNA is TGCGCCAGCAGCTTATACCCTTCCGGTCTATCCCGGAAGGTGGGCGAGACCCAGTACTTC.

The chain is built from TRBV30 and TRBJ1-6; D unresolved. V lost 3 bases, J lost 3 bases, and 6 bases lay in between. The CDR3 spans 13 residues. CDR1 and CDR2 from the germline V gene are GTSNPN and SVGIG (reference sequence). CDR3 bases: TGTGCCTGGAGAGAGGGCTATAATTCACCCCTCCACTTT. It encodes CAWREGYNSPLHF.

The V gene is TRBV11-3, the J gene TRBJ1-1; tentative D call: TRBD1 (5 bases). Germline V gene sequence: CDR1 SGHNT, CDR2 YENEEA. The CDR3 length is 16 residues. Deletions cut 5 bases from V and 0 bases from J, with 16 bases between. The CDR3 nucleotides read TGTGCCAGCAGCCCTTCCTCGACAGAAGTGAACACTGAAGCTTTCTTT. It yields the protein CASSPSSTEVNTEAFF. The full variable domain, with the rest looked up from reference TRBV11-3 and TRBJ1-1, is EAGVVQSPRYKIIEKKQPVAFWCNPISGHNTLYWYLQNLGQGPELLIRYENEEAVDDSQLPKDRFSAERLKGVDSTLKIQPAELGDSAVYLCASSPSSTEVNTEAFFGQGTRLTVV.

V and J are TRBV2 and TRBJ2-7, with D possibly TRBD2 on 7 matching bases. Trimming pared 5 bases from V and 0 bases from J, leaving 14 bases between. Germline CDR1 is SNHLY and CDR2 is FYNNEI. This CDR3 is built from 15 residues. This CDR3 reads CASSTTGGTSYEQYF. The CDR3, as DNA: TGTGCCAGCAGTACAACGGGGGGCACCTCCTACGAGCAGTACTTC.

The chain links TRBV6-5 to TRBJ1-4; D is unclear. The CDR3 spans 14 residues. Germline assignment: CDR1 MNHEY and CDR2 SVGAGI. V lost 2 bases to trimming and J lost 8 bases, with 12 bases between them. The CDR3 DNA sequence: TGTGCCAGCAGTTACCTAGGGCCGACGGAAAAACTGTTTTTT. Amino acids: CASSYLGPTEKLFF.

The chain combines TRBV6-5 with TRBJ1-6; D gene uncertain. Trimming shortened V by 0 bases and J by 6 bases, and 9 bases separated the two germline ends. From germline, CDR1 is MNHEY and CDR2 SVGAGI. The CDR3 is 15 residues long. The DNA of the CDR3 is TGTGCCAGCAGTTACTCGCAACGCCCTAATTCACCCCTCCACTTT. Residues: CASSYSQRPNSPLHF.

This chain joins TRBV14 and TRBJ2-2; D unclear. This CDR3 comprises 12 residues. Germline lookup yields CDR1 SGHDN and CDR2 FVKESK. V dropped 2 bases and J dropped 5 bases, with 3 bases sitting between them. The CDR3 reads CASSQMTGELFF. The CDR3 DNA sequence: TGTGCCAGCAGCCAAATGACCGGGGAGCTGTTTTTT.

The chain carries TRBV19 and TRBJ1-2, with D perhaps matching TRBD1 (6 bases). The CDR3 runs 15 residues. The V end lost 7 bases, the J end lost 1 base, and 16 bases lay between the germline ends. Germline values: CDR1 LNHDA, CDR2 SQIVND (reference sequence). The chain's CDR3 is CASMRGTALNYGYTF. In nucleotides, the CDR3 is TGTGCCAGTATGAGGGGGACGGCGCTTAACTATGGCTACACCTTC.

CDR3 sequence (DNA): TGTGCCAGCAGCTTAAACGGTGTTACCGCCACTGAAGCTTTCTTT. Translation: CASSLNGVTATEAFF. V usage is TRBV7-3 and J usage is TRBJ1-1; no firm D call. V lost 1 base to trimming and J lost 4 bases, with 13 bases between them. Germline V gene lookup returns CDR1 SGHTA and CDR2 FQGTGA. The CDR3 loop spans 15 amino acids.

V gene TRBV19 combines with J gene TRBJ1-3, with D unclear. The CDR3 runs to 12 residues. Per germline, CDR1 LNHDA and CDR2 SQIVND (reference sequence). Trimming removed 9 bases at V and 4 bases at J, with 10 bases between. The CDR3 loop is CASLSQGNTIYF. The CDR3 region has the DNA TGTGCCAGCTTAAGCCAGGGAAACACCATATATTTT.

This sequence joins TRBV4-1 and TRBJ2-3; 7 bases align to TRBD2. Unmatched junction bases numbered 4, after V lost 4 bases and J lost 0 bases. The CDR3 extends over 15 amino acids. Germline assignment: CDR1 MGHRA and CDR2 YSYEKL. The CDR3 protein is CASSPRGGSTDTQYF. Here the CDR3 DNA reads TGCGCCAGCAGCCCCCGCGGGGGAAGCACAGATACGCAGTATTTT.

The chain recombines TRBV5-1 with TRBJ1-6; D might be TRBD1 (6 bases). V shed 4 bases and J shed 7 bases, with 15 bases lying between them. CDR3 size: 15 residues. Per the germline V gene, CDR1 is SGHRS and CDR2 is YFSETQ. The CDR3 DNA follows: TGCGCCAGCAGCCGGGGACAAGAAAGGAATTCACCCCTCCACTTT. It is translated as CASSRGQERNSPLHF.

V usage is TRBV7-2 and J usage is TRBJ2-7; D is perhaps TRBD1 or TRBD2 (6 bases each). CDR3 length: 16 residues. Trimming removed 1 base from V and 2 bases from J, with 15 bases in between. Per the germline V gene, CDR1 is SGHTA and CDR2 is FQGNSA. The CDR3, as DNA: TGTGCCAGCAGCTTAGGGACTCGGGGGCCTGCCTACGAGCAGTACTTC. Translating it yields CASSLGTRGPAYEQYF.

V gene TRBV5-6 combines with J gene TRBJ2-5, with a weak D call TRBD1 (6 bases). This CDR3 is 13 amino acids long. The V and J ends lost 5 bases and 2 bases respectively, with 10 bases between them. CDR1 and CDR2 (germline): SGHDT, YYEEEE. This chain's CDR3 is CASRRTAQETQYF. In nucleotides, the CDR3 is TGTGCCAGCAGGAGGACAGCTCAAGAGACCCAGTACTTC. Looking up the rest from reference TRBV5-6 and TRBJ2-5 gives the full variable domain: DAGVTQSPTHLIKTRGQQVTLRCSPKSGHDTVSWYQQALGQGPQFIFQYYEEEERQRGNFPDRFSGHQFPNYSSELNVNALLLGDSALYLCASRRTAQETQYFGPGTRLLVL.

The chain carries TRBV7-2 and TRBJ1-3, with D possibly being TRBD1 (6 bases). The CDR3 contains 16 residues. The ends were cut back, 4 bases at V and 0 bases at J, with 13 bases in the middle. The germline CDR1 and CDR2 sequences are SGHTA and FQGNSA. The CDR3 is CASSSGHRLSGNTIYF. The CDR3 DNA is TGTGCCAGCAGCTCGGGACACAGACTCTCTGGAAACACCATATATTTT. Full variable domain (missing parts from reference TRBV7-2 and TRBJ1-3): GAGVSQSPSNKVTEKGKDVELRCDPISGHTALYWYRQSLGQGLEFLIYFQGNSAPDKSGLPSDRFSAERTGGSVSTLTIQRTQQEDSAVYLCASSSGHRLSGNTIYFGEGSWLTVV.